This T cell receptor (beta chain) is from a study of glioma-infiltrating T cells after dendritic cell vaccination. The CDR3 runs 16 residues. Deletions cut 3 bases from V and 4 bases from J, with 18 bases between. CDR1 is KGHSH and CDR2 is LQKENI in the germline V gene. Only in-frame clones appear in the TCRdb table, and some are missing; sequencing was by immunoSEQ multiplex PCR. Seen here are over 55,000 clones, 65% to 90% observed once, and the top ten hold roughly 7.9%. The J gene is TRBJ1-1, the V gene TRBV18; no clear D. The sample was blood, taken before dendritic cell vaccination. The receptor was isolated from a human donor with glioblastoma. The CDR3 loop is CASSPEAVYVGTEAFF. The CDR3 nucleotides read TGTGCCAGCTCACCGGAGGCGGTCTACGTGGGCACTGAAGCTTTCTTT.